One and the same sample provided the 9 T cell receptor beta chains below, sequenced in a study of response to subunit inactivated influenza vaccine. Using its own MiXCR run on the RT-PCR reads, TCRdb lists one record per CDR3 protein. The data show hundreds of thousands of distinct CDR3 sequences, around 18% seen once. The starting material was PBMCs from blood, obtained about 5 days after vaccination. These receptors all stem from a man aged 50-60 years who received an inactivated influenza vaccine.

This clonotype was observed a few times. The V gene is TRBV5-4, the J gene TRBJ2-6, with a possible D match to TRBD2 (5 bases). V was clipped by 5 bases and J by 2 bases, with 11 bases between them. Germline-derived CDR1 and CDR2 are SGHNT and YYREEE (reference sequence). The CDR3 totals 15 residues. This CDR3 reads CASSGLITGANVLTF. CDR3 DNA: TGTGCCAGCAGTGGACTTATAACTGGGGCCAACGTCCTGACTTTC.

This clonotype was found many times. The chain has TRBV29-1 and TRBJ2-7; perhaps TRBD1 as D (6 bases). The CDR3 runs 13 residues. Per the germline V gene, CDR1 is SQVTM and CDR2 is ANQGSEA. The CDR3 is CSTRSQGSYEQYF. CDR3 coding DNA: TGCAGTACCCGATCGCAGGGGAGCTACGAGCAGTACTTC.

This clonotype was seen only a few times. The genes are TRBV12-3 or TRBV12-4 and TRBJ1-1, with D possibly being TRBD1 (5 bases). The CDR3 has 15 residues. Trimming took 5 bases from V and 3 from J, leaving 16 bases between them. Here the CDR3 reads CASSPRALGDTEAFF. As DNA, the CDR3 is TGTGCCAGCAGTCCGCGGGCCTTGGGGGACACTGAAGCTTTCTTT.

The chain recombines TRBV12-3 or TRBV12-4 with TRBJ1-5; 9 nucleotides align to TRBD1. This CDR3 comprises 17 residues. The J segment lost 0 bases and the V segment lost 6 bases, leaving 9 bases of the junction unmatched. The CDR3 is CASRADRGIYSNQPQHF. CDR3 sequence (DNA): TGTGCCAGCAGAGCTGACAGGGGGATCTATAGCAATCAGCCCCAGCATTTT.

V gene TRBV5-1 combines with J gene TRBJ2-3; D is perhaps TRBD1 (5 bases). CDR1 and CDR2 (germline): SGHRS, YFSETQ. The CDR3 sequence is 15 residues long. Trimming removed 3 bases at V and 1 base at J, with 12 bases between. The CDR3 region is CASSSTGPGTDTQYF. The CDR3 DNA sequence: TGCGCCAGCAGCTCCACAGGACCCGGCACAGATACGCAGTATTTT.

The chain has TRBV5-1 and TRBJ2-1, with D tentatively TRBD2 (5 bases). V was trimmed by 6 bases and J by 0 bases, leaving 10 bases between them. The germline gives CDR1 SGHRS, CDR2 YFSETQ. The CDR3 is 14 residues long. In nucleotides, the CDR3 is TGCGCCAGCACCACGGACTCCTCCTACAATGAGCAGTTCTTC. Residues: CASTTDSSYNEQFF.

The chain combines TRBV5-6 with TRBJ1-6; the match to TRBD1 covers 7 bases. The length of the CDR3 is 19 residues. Looked up from germline, CDR1 is SGHDT and CDR2 is YYEEEE. Losses at the gene ends were 0 bases for V and 8 bases for J; bases not matched to a gene: 17. CDR3 amino acids: CASSLEPAFRQGGDSPLHF. The CDR3 coding sequence is TGTGCCAGCAGCTTGGAGCCTGCCTTTCGACAGGGTGGGGATTCACCCCTCCACTTT.

This clonotype was counted a few times. The V and J genes are TRBV10-3 and TRBJ2-7; no clear D. Trimming stripped 3 bases from V and 3 bases from J, with 6 bases between. This CDR3 has 12 residues. Germline V gene sequence: CDR1 ENHRY, CDR2 SYGVKD. The DNA for the CDR3 is TGTGCCATCAGTGAAAGGGACTACGAGCAGTACTTC. Residues: CAISERDYEQYF.

The rearrangement uses TRBV5-1 and TRBJ1-1, with a weak D call TRBD1 (6 bases). The CDR3 spans 14 residues. Germline lookup yields CDR1 SGHRS and CDR2 YFSETQ. Between the trimmed V and J ends, which lost 0 bases and 3 bases, there was a span of 9 bases. The CDR3 sequence is CASSLGGADTEAFF. The CDR3 DNA follows: TGCGCCAGCAGCTTGGGGGGGGCCGACACTGAAGCTTTCTTT.